This T cell receptor beta chain stems from a study of radiation and T cells in renal cell carcinoma. About the research overall: Nephrectomy followed 15 Gy stereotactic body radiation by 4 weeks.

Noted time point: baseline pretreatment blood. The treatment here: 15 Gy SBRT to primary tumor, nephrectomy 4 weeks later. After SBRT, blood was collected at 2 and 4 weeks, plus baseline. The V end was cut by 3 bases, the J end by 6 bases, with 8 bases between. The CDR3 covers 13 residues. Germline CDR1 and CDR2: WNHNN and SYGVQD (reference sequence). The table came from immunoSEQ multiplex PCR; TCRdb's copy has only in-frame clones and leaves some out. Of over 85,000 clones listed, approximately 83% were seen once; the top ten hold roughly 6.8%. The chain has TRBV10-1 and TRBJ2-2; no definite D call. The specimen was blood, collected from a patient whose treatment included radiotherapy and nephrectomy. The source is a man aged 60 to 75 with renal cell carcinoma. This chain's CDR3 is CASSEGVPGELFF. Written as DNA, the CDR3 is TGCGCCAGCAGTGAAGGAGTCCCCGGGGAGCTGTTTTTT.